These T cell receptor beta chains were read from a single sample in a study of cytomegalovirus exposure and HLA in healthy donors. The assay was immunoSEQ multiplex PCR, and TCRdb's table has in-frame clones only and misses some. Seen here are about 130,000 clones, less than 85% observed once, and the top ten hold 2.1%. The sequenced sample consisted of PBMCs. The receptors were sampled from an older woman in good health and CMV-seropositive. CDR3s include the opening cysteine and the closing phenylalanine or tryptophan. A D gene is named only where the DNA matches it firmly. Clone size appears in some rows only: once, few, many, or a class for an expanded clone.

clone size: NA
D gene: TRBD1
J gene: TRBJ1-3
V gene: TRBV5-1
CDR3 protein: CASSLTQGRSGNTIYF
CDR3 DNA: TGCGCCAGCAGCTTGACACAGGGGCGCTCTGGAAACACCATATATTTT

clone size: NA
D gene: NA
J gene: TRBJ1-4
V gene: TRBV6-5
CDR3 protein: CASSPSGVREKLFF
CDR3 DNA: TGTGCCAGCAGTCCCTCCGGGGTTCGCGAAAAACTGTTTTTT

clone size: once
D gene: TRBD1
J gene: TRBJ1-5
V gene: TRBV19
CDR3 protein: CASSRQGDQPQHF
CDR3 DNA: TGTGCCAGTAGCAGACAGGGGGATCAGCCCCAGCATTTT

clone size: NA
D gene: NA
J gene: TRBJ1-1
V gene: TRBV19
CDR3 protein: CASSREGYSGTEAFF
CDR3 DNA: TGTGCCAGTAGTAGGGAGGGGTACAGCGGCACTGAAGCTTTCTTT

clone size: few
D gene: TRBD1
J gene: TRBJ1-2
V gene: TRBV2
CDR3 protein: CASSSWDRGAGGYTF
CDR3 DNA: TGTGCCAGCAGTTCCTGGGACAGGGGTGCGGGTGGCTACACCTTC

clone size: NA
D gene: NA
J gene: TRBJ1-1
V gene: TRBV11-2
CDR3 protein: CASSSQWTVNTEAFF
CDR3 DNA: TGTGCCAGCAGCTCCCAATGGACAGTGAACACTGAAGCTTTCTTT

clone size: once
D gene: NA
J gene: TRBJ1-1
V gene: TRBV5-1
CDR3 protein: CASAPRPGETEAFF
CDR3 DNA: TGCGCCAGCGCGCCCAGACCAGGGGAAACTGAAGCTTTCTTT

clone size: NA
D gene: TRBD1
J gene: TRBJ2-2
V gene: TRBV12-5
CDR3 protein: CASGPATGRNTGELFF
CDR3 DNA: TGTGCTAGTGGTCCCGCGACAGGGCGGAACACCGGGGAGCTGTTTTTT

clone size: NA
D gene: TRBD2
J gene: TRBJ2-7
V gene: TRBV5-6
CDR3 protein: CASSYSGSTEQYF
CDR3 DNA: TGTGCCAGCAGCTATAGCGGGAGTACCGAGCAGTACTTC

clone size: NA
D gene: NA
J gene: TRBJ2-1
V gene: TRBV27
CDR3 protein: CASSFRGMVSNEQFF
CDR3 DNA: TGTGCCAGCAGTTTTCGGGGAATGGTATCGAATGAGCAGTTCTTC

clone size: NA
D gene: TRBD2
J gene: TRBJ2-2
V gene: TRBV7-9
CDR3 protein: CASRLSGSRGELFF
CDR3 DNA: TGTGCCAGCAGATTGAGCGGGAGTAGGGGGGAGCTGTTTTTT

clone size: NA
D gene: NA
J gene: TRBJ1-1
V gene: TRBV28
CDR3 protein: CASRSPAGLNTEAFF
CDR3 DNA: TGTGCCAGTCGATCCCCGGCAGGCCTGAACACTGAAGCTTTCTTT

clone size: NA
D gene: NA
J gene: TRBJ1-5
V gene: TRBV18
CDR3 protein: CASSLDSSNQPQHF
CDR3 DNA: TGTGCCAGCTCACTTGACAGCTCCAATCAGCCCCAGCATTTT

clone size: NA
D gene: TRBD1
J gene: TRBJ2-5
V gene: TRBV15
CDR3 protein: CATSRPQDRWQETQYF
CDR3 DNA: TGTGCCACCAGCAGACCCCAGGACAGGTGGCAAGAGACCCAGTACTTC

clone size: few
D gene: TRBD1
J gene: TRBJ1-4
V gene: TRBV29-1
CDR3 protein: CSVRQGLNEKLFF
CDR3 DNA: TGCAGCGTCAGACAGGGCCTTAATGAAAAACTGTTTTTT

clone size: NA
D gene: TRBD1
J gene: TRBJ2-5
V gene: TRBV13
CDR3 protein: CASSQRRTGAETQYF
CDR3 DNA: TGTGCCAGCAGTCAACGCCGGACAGGGGCGGAGACCCAGTACTTC

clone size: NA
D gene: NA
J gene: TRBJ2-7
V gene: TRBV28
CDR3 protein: CASWSGQTYEQYF
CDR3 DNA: TGTGCCAGCTGGTCTGGACAGACTTACGAGCAGTACTTC

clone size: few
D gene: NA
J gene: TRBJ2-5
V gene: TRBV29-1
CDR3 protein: CSAGAGGETQYF
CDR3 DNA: TGCAGCGCTGGAGCCGGTGGGGAGACCCAGTACTTC

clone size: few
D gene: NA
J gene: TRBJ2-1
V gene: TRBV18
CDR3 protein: CASSPMDWEVNEQFF
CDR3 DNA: TGTGCCAGCTCACCAATGGACTGGGAGGTCAATGAGCAGTTCTTC

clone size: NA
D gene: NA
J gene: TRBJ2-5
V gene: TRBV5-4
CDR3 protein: CASSSEGSRRETQYF
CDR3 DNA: TGTGCCAGCAGCTCGGAGGGTAGTCGAAGAGAAACCCAGTACTTC

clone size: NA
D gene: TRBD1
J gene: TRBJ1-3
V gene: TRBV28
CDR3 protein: CANSSRTGANTIYF
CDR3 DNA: TGTGCCAACAGTTCCCGGACAGGGGCAAACACCATATATTTT

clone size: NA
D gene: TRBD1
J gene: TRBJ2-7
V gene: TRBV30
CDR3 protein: CACGQGLPYEQYF
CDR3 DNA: TGTGCCTGCGGACAGGGACTCCCTTACGAGCAGTACTTC

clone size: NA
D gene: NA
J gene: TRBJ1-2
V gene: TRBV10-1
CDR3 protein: CASSREINYGYTF
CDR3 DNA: TGCGCCAGCAGCCGCGAAATTAACTATGGCTACACCTTC

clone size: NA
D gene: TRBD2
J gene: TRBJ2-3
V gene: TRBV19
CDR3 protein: CASSDQGGRTSTDTQYF
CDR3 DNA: TGTGCCAGTAGTGATCAGGGCGGGAGGACTAGCACAGATACGCAGTATTTT

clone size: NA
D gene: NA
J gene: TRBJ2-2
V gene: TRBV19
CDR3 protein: CASTYSGHPGELFF
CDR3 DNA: TGTGCCAGTACCTATTCAGGCCATCCAGGGGAGCTGTTTTTT

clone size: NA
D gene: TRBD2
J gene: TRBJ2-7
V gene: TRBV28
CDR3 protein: CASSLFGGGYEQYF
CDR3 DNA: TGTGCCAGCAGTTTATTTGGGGGGGGCTACGAGCAGTACTTC

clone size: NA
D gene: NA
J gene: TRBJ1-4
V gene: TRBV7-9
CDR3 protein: CASAATNEKLFF
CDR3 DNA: TGTGCCAGCGCGGCCACTAATGAAAAACTGTTTTTT

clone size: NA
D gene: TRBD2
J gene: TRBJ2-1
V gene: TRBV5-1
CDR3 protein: CASSRVAGGSYNEQFF
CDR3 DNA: TGCGCCAGCAGCAGAGTAGCGGGAGGCTCCTACAATGAGCAGTTCTTC

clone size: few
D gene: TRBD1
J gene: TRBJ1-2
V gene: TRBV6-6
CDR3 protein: CASSQIDGTADGYTF
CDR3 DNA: TGTGCCAGCAGTCAGATAGACGGGACAGCCGATGGCTACACCTTC

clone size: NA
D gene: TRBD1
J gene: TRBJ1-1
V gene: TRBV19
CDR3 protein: CASSTIRDRGLGTEAFF
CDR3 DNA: TGTGCCAGTAGTACAATCCGGGACAGGGGGCTTGGCACTGAAGCTTTCTTT

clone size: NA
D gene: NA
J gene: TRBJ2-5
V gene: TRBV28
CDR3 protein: CASSPTGQTQETQYF
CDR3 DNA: TGTGCCAGCAGTCCTACAGGGCAAACCCAAGAGACCCAGTACTTC

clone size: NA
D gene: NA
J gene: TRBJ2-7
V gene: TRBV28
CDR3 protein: CASQSPAGLYEQYF
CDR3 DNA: TGTGCCAGCCAGAGCCCAGCGGGCCTATACGAGCAGTACTTC

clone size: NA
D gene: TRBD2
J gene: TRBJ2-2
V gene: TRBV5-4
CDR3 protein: CASSLAGGGLAATNTGELFF
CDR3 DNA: TGTGCCAGCAGCTTGGCTGGAGGAGGACTAGCGGCAACGAACACCGGGGAGCTGTTTTTT

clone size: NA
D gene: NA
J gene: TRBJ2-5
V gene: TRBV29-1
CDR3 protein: CSAGKVETQYF
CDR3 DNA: TGCAGCGCGGGGAAAGTGGAGACCCAGTACTTC

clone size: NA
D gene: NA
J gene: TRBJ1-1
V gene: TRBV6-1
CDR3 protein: CASSEVQLNTEAFF
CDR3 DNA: TGTGCCAGCAGTGAAGTCCAGTTGAACACTGAAGCTTTCTTT

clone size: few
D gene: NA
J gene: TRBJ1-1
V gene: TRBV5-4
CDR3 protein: CASSSPREAEAFF
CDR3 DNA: TGTGCCAGCAGCTCACCGAGGGAGGCTGAAGCTTTCTTT

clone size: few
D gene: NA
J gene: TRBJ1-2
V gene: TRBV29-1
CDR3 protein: CSVVSPTESEGYTF
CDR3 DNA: TGCAGCGTTGTCTCTCCGACAGAATCAGAAGGCTACACCTTC

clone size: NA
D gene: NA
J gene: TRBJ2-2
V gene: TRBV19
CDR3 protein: CASSIYTGELFF
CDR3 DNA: TGTGCCAGTAGTATCTACACCGGGGAGCTGTTTTTT

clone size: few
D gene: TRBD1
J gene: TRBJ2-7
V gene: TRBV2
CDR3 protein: CASRAGTGGEQYF
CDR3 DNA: TGTGCCAGCAGGGCCGGGACAGGGGGCGAGCAGTACTTC

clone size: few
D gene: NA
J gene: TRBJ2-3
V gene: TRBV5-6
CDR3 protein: CASSSQSQGWTQYF
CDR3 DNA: TGTGCCAGCAGCTCACAAAGCCAGGGATGGACGCAGTATTTT

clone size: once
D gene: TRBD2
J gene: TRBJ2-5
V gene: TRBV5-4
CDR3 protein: CASSLASAGGGETQYF
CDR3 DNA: TGTGCCAGCAGCTTGGCCTCAGCGGGAGGCGGGGAGACCCAGTACTTC

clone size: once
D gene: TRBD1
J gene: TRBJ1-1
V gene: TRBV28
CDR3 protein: CASFIQGARTEAFF
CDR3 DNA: TGTGCCAGCTTCATACAGGGGGCCCGGACTGAAGCTTTCTTT

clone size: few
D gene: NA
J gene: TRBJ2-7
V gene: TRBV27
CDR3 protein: CASRRQSDEQYF
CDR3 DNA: TGTGCCAGCCGGCGGCAATCCGACGAGCAGTACTTC

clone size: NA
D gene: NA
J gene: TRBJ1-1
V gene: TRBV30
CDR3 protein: CAWGTVNTEAFF
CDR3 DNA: TGTGCCTGGGGTACGGTGAACACTGAAGCTTTCTTT

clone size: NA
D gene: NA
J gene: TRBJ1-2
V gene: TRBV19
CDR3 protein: CASTPGGQDYGYTF
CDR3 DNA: TGTGCCAGTACCCCGGGGGGGCAGGACTATGGCTACACCTTC

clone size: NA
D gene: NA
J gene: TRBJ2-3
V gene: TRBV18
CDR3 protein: CASSSQRGSGTDTQYF
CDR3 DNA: TGTGCCAGCTCAAGCCAAAGGGGGAGCGGCACAGATACGCAGTATTTT

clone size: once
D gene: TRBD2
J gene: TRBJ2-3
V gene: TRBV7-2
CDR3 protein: CASRTSGSLADTQYF
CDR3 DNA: TGTGCCAGCAGGACTAGCGGGAGTTTAGCAGATACGCAGTATTTT

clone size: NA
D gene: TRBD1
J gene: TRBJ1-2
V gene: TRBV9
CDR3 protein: CASSPRTGTGYYGYTF
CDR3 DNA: TGTGCCAGCAGCCCACGCACCGGGACAGGGTACTATGGCTACACCTTC

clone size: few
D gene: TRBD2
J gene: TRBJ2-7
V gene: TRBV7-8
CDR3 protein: CASSPGTSGLSLYEQYF
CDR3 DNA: TGTGCCAGCAGCCCCGGGACTAGCGGCCTTTCCCTCTACGAGCAGTACTTC

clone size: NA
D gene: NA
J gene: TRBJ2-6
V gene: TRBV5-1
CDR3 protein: CASSLGSSSGANVLTF
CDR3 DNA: TGCGCCAGCAGCTTGGGCTCTAGCTCTGGGGCCAACGTCCTGACTTTC

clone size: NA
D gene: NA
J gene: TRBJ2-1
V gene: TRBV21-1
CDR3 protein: CASSPQKDTSYNEQFF
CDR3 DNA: TGTGCCAGCAGCCCCCAAAAGGATACTAGCTACAATGAGCAGTTCTTC

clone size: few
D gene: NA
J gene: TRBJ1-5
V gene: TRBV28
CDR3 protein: CASSLAGSYYSNQPQHF
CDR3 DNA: TGTGCCAGCAGTTTGGCGGGGTCTTACTATAGCAATCAGCCCCAGCATTTT

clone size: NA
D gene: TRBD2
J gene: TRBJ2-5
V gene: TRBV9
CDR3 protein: CASSGGGGETQYF
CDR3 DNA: TGTGCCAGCAGCGGGGGCGGGGGGGAGACCCAGTACTTC

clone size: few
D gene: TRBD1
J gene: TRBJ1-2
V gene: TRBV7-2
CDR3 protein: CASSARDRSYGYTF
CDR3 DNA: TGTGCCAGCAGCGCCCGGGACAGGTCTTATGGCTACACCTTC

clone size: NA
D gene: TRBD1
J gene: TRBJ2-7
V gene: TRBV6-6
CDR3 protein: CASSYSSGTGVEQYF
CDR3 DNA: TGTGCCAGCAGTTACTCGTCCGGGACAGGGGTCGAGCAGTACTTC

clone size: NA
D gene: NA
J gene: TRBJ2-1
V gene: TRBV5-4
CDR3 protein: CASSLLSGVNEQFF
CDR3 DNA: TGTGCCAGCAGCTTACTCTCCGGAGTAAATGAGCAGTTCTTC

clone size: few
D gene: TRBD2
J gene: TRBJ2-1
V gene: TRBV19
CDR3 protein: CASSMGGYNEQFF
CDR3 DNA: TGTGCCAGTAGTATGGGGGGGTACAATGAGCAGTTCTTC

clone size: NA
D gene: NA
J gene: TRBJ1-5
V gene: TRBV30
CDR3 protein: CAWSSGSNQPQHF
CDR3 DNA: TGTGCCTGGAGTTCCGGTAGCAATCAGCCCCAGCATTTT

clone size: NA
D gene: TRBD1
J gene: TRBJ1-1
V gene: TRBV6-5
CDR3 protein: CASSLDRLNEAFF
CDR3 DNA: TGTGCCAGCAGCCTGGACAGGTTGAATGAAGCTTTCTTT

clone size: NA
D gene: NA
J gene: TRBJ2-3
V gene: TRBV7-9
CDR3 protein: CASSLQAGLASTDTQYF
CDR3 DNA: TGTGCCAGCAGCTTGCAGGCGGGACTGGCTAGCACAGATACGCAGTATTTT